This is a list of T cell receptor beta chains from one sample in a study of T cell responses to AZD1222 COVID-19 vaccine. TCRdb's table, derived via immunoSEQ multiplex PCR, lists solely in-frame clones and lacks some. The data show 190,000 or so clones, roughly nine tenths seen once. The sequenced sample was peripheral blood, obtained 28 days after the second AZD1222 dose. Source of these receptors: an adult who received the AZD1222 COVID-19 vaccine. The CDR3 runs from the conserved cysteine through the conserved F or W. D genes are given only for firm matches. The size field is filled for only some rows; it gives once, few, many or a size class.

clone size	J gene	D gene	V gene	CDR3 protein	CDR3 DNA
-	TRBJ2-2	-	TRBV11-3	CASSGGTGAGELFF	TGTGCCAGCAGTGGTGGGACGGGGGCCGGGGAGCTGTTTTTT
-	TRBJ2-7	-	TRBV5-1	CASTPGDAVYEQYF	TGCGCCAGCACCCCGGGGGACGCCGTGTACGAGCAGTACTTC
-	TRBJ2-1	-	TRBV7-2	CASSLAQVVSYNEQFF	TGTGCCAGCAGCTTAGCTCAGGTCGTTAGCTACAATGAGCAGTTCTTC
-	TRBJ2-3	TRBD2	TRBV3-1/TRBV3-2	CASSQGIETHGGDTQYF	TGTGCCAGCAGCCAAGGGATTGAGACCCACGGGGGGGATACGCAGTATTTT
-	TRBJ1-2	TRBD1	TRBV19	CASSLGQAGDYGYTF	TGTGCCAGTAGTCTAGGACAGGCAGGAGACTATGGCTACACCTTC
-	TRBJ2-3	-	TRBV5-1	CASSLARGRDTQYF	TGCGCCAGCAGCTTGGCCAGGGGAAGAGATACGCAGTATTTT
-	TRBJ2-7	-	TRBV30	CAWSRFRTYNIYEQYF	TGTGCCTGGAGCCGGTTCCGGACATATAACATCTACGAGCAGTACTTC
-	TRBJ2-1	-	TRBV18	CASSPGPYNEQFF	TGTGCCAGCTCACCAGGCCCGTACAATGAGCAGTTCTTC
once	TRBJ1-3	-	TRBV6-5	CASSSFKYGNTIYF	TGTGCCAGCAGTTCTTTTAAATACGGAAACACCATATATTTT
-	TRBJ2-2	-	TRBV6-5	CASSSERSNTGELFF	TGTGCCAGCAGTTCGGAGCGCTCGAACACCGGGGAGCTGTTTTTT
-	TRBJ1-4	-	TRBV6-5	CASRAAQNEKLFF	TGTGCCTCCCGGGCAGCCCAAAATGAAAAACTGTTTTTT
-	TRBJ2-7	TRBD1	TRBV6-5	CASSRGQGVSEQYF	TGTGCCAGCAGCAGGGGGCAGGGCGTAAGCGAGCAGTACTTC
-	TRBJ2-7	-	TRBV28	CASRTPGLVGEQYF	TGTGCCAGCAGAACCCCGGGATTGGTCGGCGAGCAGTACTTC
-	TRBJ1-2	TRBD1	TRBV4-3	CASSQEAATGSAYGYTF	TGCGCCAGCAGCCAAGAAGCTGCGACAGGGAGTGCCTATGGCTACACCTTC
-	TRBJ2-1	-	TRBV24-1	CATSDPGTQNIFGSYNEQFF	TGTGCCACCAGTGATCCCGGGACACAGAACATATTTGGCTCCTACAATGAGCAGTTCTTC
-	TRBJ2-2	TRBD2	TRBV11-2	CASSPGTSFRGELFF	TGTGCCAGCAGCCCCGGGACTAGCTTCCGGGGGGAGCTGTTTTTT
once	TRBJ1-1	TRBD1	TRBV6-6	CASSYLGQGNTEAFF	TGTGCCAGCAGTTACCTGGGACAGGGGAACACTGAAGCTTTCTTT
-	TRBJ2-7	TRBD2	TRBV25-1	CASSDRGRVSYEQYF	TGTGCCAGCAGTGACCGTGGGAGGGTCTCCTACGAGCAGTACTTC
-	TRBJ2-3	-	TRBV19	CASSIGGFTDTQYF	TGTGCCAGTAGTATCGGCGGATTCACAGATACGCAGTATTTT
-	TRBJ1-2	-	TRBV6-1	CASSEVPGSGYTF	TGTGCCAGCAGTGAAGTTCCGGGATCTGGCTACACCTTC
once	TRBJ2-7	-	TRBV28	CASSTQGASPYEQYF	TGTGCCAGCAGTACCCAAGGGGCGAGCCCCTACGAGCAGTACTTC
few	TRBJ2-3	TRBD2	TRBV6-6	CASSPWGLAGGRTDTQYF	TGTGCCAGCAGTCCTTGGGGTCTAGCGGGAGGGCGCACAGATACGCAGTATTTT
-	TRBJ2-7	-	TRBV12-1	CASSFKSGQIIYEQYF	TGTGCCAGCAGCTTTAAATCGGGACAGATTATTTACGAGCAGTACTTC
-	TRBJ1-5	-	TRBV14	CASSQVVNQPQHF	TGTGCCAGCAGCCAAGTGGTCAATCAGCCCCAGCATTTT
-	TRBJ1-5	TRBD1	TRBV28	CASSPPTGGTGQPQHF	TGTGCCAGCAGCCCCCCGACAGGGGGCACTGGTCAGCCCCAGCATTTT
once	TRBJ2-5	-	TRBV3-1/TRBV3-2	CASSPSRQATQYF	TGTGCCAGCAGCCCGTCCCGTCAGGCGACCCAGTACTTC
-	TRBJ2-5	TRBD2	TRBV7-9	CASSLGLAGVGAGQETQYF	TGTGCCAGCAGCTTAGGACTAGCGGGAGTCGGGGCGGGTCAAGAGACCCAGTACTTC
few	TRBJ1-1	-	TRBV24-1	CATSRPRTASNTEAFF	TGTGCCACCAGTCGACCAAGGACTGCAAGTAACACTGAAGCTTTCTTT
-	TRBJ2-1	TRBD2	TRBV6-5	CASSYASGRADEQFF	TGTGCCAGCAGTTACGCTAGCGGGAGGGCTGATGAGCAGTTCTTC
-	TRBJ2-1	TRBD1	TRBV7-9	CASSRGGQSYNEQFF	TGTGCCAGCAGCCGAGGGGGACAGTCCTACAATGAGCAGTTCTTC
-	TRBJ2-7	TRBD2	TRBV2	CASSSRLAGGEQYF	TGTGCCAGCAGTTCCCGACTAGCGGGAGGCGAGCAGTACTTC
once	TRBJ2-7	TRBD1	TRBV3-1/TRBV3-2	CASSRETGGRDEQYF	TGTGCCAGCAGCCGAGAGACAGGGGGGAGAGACGAGCAGTACTTC
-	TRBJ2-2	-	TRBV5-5	CASSSLGNTGELFF	TGTGCCAGCAGCTCACTTGGAAACACCGGGGAGCTGTTTTTT
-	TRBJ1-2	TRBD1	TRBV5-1	CASSPWATGEIYTF	TGCGCCAGCAGCCCGTGGGCGACAGGGGAGATCTACACCTTC
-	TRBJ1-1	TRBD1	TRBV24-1	CATSESTGGNTEAFF	TGTGCCACCAGTGAGTCGACAGGGGGAAACACTGAAGCTTTCTTT
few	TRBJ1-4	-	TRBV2	CASRRDSNEKLFF	TGTGCCAGCAGGCGGGACTCAAATGAAAAACTGTTTTTT
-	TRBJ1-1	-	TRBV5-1	CASSLQGRGNTEAFF	TGCGCCAGCAGCTTACAGGGTAGGGGGAACACTGAAGCTTTCTTT
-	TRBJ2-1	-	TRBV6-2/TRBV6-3	CASSAASYNEQFF	TGTGCCAGCAGCGCCGCCTCCTACAATGAGCAGTTCTTC
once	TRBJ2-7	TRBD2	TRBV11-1	CASSLRGGLSYEQYF	TGTGCCAGCAGCCTCCGGGGGGGGCTCTCCTACGAGCAGTACTTC
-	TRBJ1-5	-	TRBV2	CASSEGSNQPQHF	TGTGCCAGCAGTGAGGGTAGCAATCAGCCCCAGCATTTT
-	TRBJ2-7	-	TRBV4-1	CASRLGWGRSYEQYF	TGCGCCAGCAGACTTGGGTGGGGGCGCTCCTACGAGCAGTACTTC
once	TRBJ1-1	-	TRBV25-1	CASQEDSAEAFF	TGTGCCAGCCAGGAAGATTCAGCTGAAGCTTTCTTT